A single sample gave rise to the 31 T cell receptor beta chains below, sequenced in a study of CD8 T cells in Susac syndrome (dated by TCRdb to between 2018 and 2020). Library preparation employed the immunoSEQ multiplex PCR assay. RNA was extracted using the RNeasy kit, and roughly 0.5 to 1 ug of the RNA was reverse transcribed with random hexamers. TCRdb reran the public reads through fastp at Q25 and MiXCR, keeping productive beta chains. Rows matching on CDR3 protein sequence are summarized as one entry with the most common DNA and genes. Here the sample has 200,000 to 250,000 distinct CDR3 sequences; about 94% occur a single time. Less than 0.15% of the sample is held by the ten biggest clonotypes. The sequenced material came from CD8+ T cells from PBMCs. The origin of the receptors is a human donor with multiple sclerosis.

This chain connects TRBV7-9 to TRBJ1-2, with 7 bases fitting TRBD1. The CDR3 contains 15 residues. Trimming removed 2 bases from V and 4 bases from J; junction bases left unmatched: 7. Germline V gives CDR1 SEHNR, CDR2 FQNEAQ (reference sequence). The CDR3 spells CASSLQGDSPYGYTF. In DNA, the CDR3 is TGTGCCAGCAGCTTACAGGGGGACAGTCCCTATGGCTACACCTTC. The variable domain in full, with the rest retrieved from reference TRBV7-9 and TRBJ1-2, is DTGVSQNPRHKITKRGQNVTFRCDPISEHNRLYWYRQTLGQGPEFLTYFQNEAQLEKSRLLSDRFSAERPKGSFSTLEIQRTEQGDSAMYLCASSLQGDSPYGYTFGSGTRLTVV.

The rearrangement joins TRBV7-2 to TRBJ2-1; 9 bases fit TRBD2. J lost 7 bases, V lost 10 bases, and 8 bases had no gene match. Germline CDR1 is SGHTA and CDR2 is FQGNSA. This CDR3 is built from 13 residues. CDR3 DNA sequence: TGTGCCACCGAGGCGGGAGGGCCAAATGAGCAGTTCTTC. Its protein product is CATEAGGPNEQFF.

This clonotype has a single count. J is TRBJ2-7 and V is TRBV12-5; D is ambiguous. V was clipped by 0 bases and J by 7 bases, with 4 bases between them. This CDR3 has 11 amino acids. Looked up from germline, CDR1 is LGHNT and CDR2 is FRNRAP. CDR3: CASGLVQEQYF. The CDR3 DNA is TGTGCTAGTGGTTTGGTACAGGAGCAGTACTTC. Full variable domain (remainder filled in from reference TRBV12-5 and TRBJ2-7): DARVTQTPRHKVTEMGQEVTMRCQPILGHNTVFWYRQTMMQGLELLAYFRNRAPLDDSGMPKDRFSAEMPDATLATLKIQPSEPRDSAVYFCASGLVQEQYFGPGTRLTVT.

V is TRBV6-5 and J is TRBJ2-5; D may correspond to TRBD1 or TRBD2 (6 bases each). The CDR3 consists of 15 residues. Trimming pared 2 bases from V and 5 bases from J, leaving 15 bases between. The germline CDR1 and CDR2 sequences are MNHEY and SVGAGI. The CDR3 DNA sequence: TGTGCCAGCAGTTACGACGGGGGCAAGGGGGAGACCCAGTACTTC. Encoded protein: CASSYDGGKGETQYF.

The rearrangement joins TRBV29-1 to TRBJ2-7, with D perhaps TRBD2 (5 bases). The ends were cut back, 6 bases at V and 4 bases at J, with 10 bases in the middle. The length of the CDR3 is 11 residues. Germline CDR1 and CDR2: SQVTM and ANQGSEA. The CDR3 DNA sequence: TGCAGCGTCCTACTAGATTACGAGCAGTACTTC. Translation: CSVLLDYEQYF.

The V call is TRBV29-1, the J call TRBJ2-1, with 9 bases matching TRBD1. This CDR3 comprises 14 residues. The V gene end was trimmed by 5 bases and the J gene end by 13 bases; junction bases not matched to a gene: 15. Germline V gives CDR1 SQVTM, CDR2 ANQGSEA. CDR3 sequence (DNA): TGCAGCGTTTCCGGGGGACAGGGTAGGTTTGAACAGTTCTTC. Its protein product is CSVSGGQGRFEQFF.

This sequence joins TRBV4-1 and TRBJ2-2; tentatively, D is TRBD1 (5 bases). CDR1 is MGHRA, CDR2 YSYEKL, per germline. The CDR3 has 15 amino acids. V lost 4 bases, J lost 1 base, and 10 bases lay in between. The CDR3 bases are TGCGCCAGCAGCCGGACAAATTTGAACACCGGGGAGCTGTTTTTT. Translating it yields CASSRTNLNTGELFF.

V gene TRBV4-3 combines with J gene TRBJ2-2, with TRBD2 as a possible D gene (5 bases). V lost 2 bases, J lost 6 bases, and 13 bases lay in between. The V gene's germline CDR1 is LGHNA and CDR2 YSLEER. The CDR3 spans 15 residues. The CDR3 loop reads CASSQSGSRAGELFF. CDR3 nucleotide sequence: TGCGCCAGCAGCCAAAGTGGGAGTAGGGCCGGGGAGCTGTTTTTT.

The chain links TRBV6-5 to TRBJ1-5; D possibly corresponds to TRBD1 (5 bases). Trimming pared 0 bases from V and 4 bases from J, leaving 10 bases between. Germline CDR1 is MNHEY and CDR2 is SVGAGI. The CDR3 runs 15 residues. The CDR3 DNA reads TGTGCCAGCAGTTACTCTATTGGGGCGAATCAGCCCCAGCATTTT. Encoded protein: CASSYSIGANQPQHF.

This rearrangement joins TRBV19 to TRBJ2-1; TRBD2 aligns across 10 bases. This CDR3 is 15 amino acids long. Germline loops: CDR1 LNHDA, CDR2 SQIVND (reference sequence). J was trimmed by 7 bases and V by 5 bases; bases with no gene match: 8. Here the CDR3 reads CASSAYLAGVNEQFF. The DNA for the CDR3 is TGTGCCAGTAGTGCTTACCTAGCGGGGGTGAATGAGCAGTTCTTC.

The rearrangement uses TRBV2 and TRBJ1-1; no clear D. CDR1 is SNHLY and CDR2 is FYNNEI in the germline V gene. Trimming took off 4 bases at V and 7 bases at J, with 7 bases between the two ends. The CDR3 is made up of 11 amino acids. The DNA of the CDR3 is TGTGCCAGCAGTGGGCCAATTGAAGCTTTCTTT. Translated: CASSGPIEAFF.

The rearrangement joins TRBV6-2 or TRBV6-3 to TRBJ2-5; TRBD2 matches at 11 bases. The length of the CDR3 is 15 residues. Germline trimming cut 6 bases from V and 3 bases from J; bases unmatched to any gene: 6. Germline V CDR1 and CDR2: MNHEY, SVGEGT. The CDR3 loop reads CASSPPGLAEETQYF. DNA for the CDR3: TGTGCCAGCAGCCCGCCGGGACTAGCGGAAGAGACCCAGTACTTC.

The genes are TRBV2 and TRBJ2-3; 13 bases line up with TRBD2. The V and J ends lost 5 bases and 0 bases, in that order; junction bases with no gene match: 11. This CDR3 has 19 residues. Per germline, CDR1 SNHLY and CDR2 FYNNEI. DNA for the CDR3: TGTGCCAGCAGTCGACTAGCGGGAGGTGGGGGTGGTAGCACAGATACGCAGTATTTT. Its translation is CASSRLAGGGGGSTDTQYF.

This clonotype occurred once. The chain employs TRBV19 and TRBJ2-7; D is undetermined. In germline, CDR1 is LNHDA, CDR2 SQIVND (reference sequence). V lost 9 bases and J 0 bases, leaving 18 bases between the germline ends. This CDR3 contains 15 residues. CDR3 loop: CASSFSHQGSYEQYF. The CDR3 DNA reads as TGTGCCAGCTCCTTTTCTCACCAAGGCTCCTACGAGCAGTACTTC.

The chain links TRBV5-4 to TRBJ2-1; 9 nucleotides agree with TRBD2. The CDR3 is 15 amino acids. The ends lost 1 base at V and 5 bases at J; junction bases unmatched: 4. Germline loops: CDR1 SGHNT, CDR2 YYREEE (reference sequence). The CDR3: CASSLIGGRDNEQFF. Here the CDR3 DNA reads TGTGCCAGCAGCTTGATAGGCGGGAGGGACAATGAGCAGTTCTTC.

This CDR3 reads CASSSDGISNYGYTF. The DNA for the CDR3 is TGTGCCAGCAGCTCGGACGGAATCTCTAACTATGGCTACACCTTC. The V gene is TRBV3-1, the J gene TRBJ1-2, with D unclear. Trimming left V 5 bases short and J 0 bases short, with 13 bases between. Looked up from germline, CDR1 is LGHDT and CDR2 is YNNKEL (reference sequence). The CDR3 spans 15 residues.

The rearrangement joins TRBV10-3 to TRBJ2-3, with D possibly being TRBD1 or TRBD2 (5 bases each). V was shortened by 3 bases and J by 4 bases, with 14 bases between the two germline ends. This CDR3 spans 15 amino acids. The germline CDR1 and CDR2 sequences are ENHRY and SYGVKD. DNA for the CDR3: TGTGCCATCAGTGATCGGTTTGGGGGAGCAGATACGCAGTATTTT. Translating gives CAISDRFGGADTQYF.

V usage is TRBV19 and J usage is TRBJ2-3; 8 nucleotides match TRBD1. The V and J ends lost 6 bases and 0 bases, in that order; junction bases with no gene match: 2. The CDR3 extends over 14 amino acids. Per germline, CDR1 LNHDA and CDR2 SQIVND (reference sequence). Here the CDR3 reads CASSHRGSTDTQYF. The CDR3, as DNA: TGTGCCAGTAGCCACAGGGGGAGCACAGATACGCAGTATTTT.

J is TRBJ2-7 and V is TRBV9, with 10 bases lining up with TRBD1. Unmatched junction bases numbered 7, after V lost 4 bases and J lost 6 bases. Looked up from germline, CDR1 is SGDLS and CDR2 is YYNGEE. The CDR3 consists of 14 residues. The CDR3 is CASSPWDRGGEQYF. The CDR3 nucleotides read TGTGCCAGCAGCCCCTGGGACAGGGGAGGCGAGCAGTACTTC.

The rearrangement uses TRBV12-3 or TRBV12-4 and TRBJ1-1; TRBD1 aligns across 8 bases. The CDR3 extends over 14 amino acids. J gave up 1 base and V 5 bases, and 3 bases lay outside the gene matches. The CDR3 DNA sequence: TGTGCCAGCAGTCCGACAGGGGCGAACACTGAAGCTTTCTTT. It codes for CASSPTGANTEAFF.

The rearrangement joins TRBV4-3 to TRBJ2-2; 7 bases align to TRBD2. The V gene's germline CDR1 is LGHNA and CDR2 YSLEER. V lost 1 base to trimming and J lost 6 bases; unmatched junction nucleotides: 11. The CDR3 has 17 amino acids. The CDR3 is CASSQGSMGLTAGELFF. As DNA, the CDR3 is TGCGCCAGCAGCCAAGGGAGCATGGGACTAACGGCCGGGGAGCTGTTTTTT.

This clonotype came up once. This rearrangement joins TRBV9 to TRBJ1-2, with a weak D call TRBD1 (5 bases). CDR1 and CDR2 (germline): SGDLS, YYNGEE. This CDR3 region has 15 residues. Trimming shortened V by 0 bases and J by 6 bases, and 15 bases separated the two germline ends. The CDR3 sequence is CASSVGAPRGDGYTF. The CDR3 bases are TGTGCCAGCAGCGTAGGGGCCCCCAGAGGGGATGGCTACACCTTC.

The chain recombines TRBV29-1 with TRBJ1-2, with TRBD1 as a possible D gene (5 bases). Germline values: CDR1 SQVTM, CDR2 ANQGSEA. Deletions cut 5 bases from V and 5 bases from J, with 15 bases between. The CDR3 runs 13 residues. Written as DNA, the CDR3 is TGCAGCGTTCTTGACAGCTATAAGTATGGCTACACCTTC. As protein: CSVLDSYKYGYTF.

The chain joins TRBV9 to TRBJ2-7, with a tentative D call TRBD2 (6 bases). V lost 2 bases, J lost 5 bases, and 11 bases lay in between. CDR1 SGDLS and CDR2 YYNGEE come from the germline V gene. The length of the CDR3 is 13 residues. This CDR3 is CASSVGGLDEQYF. CDR3 sequence (DNA): TGTGCCAGCAGCGTCGGGGGTCTGGACGAGCAGTACTTC.

This chain joins TRBV20-1 and TRBJ1-1, with D uncertain. From germline, CDR1 is DFQATT and CDR2 SNEGSKA (reference sequence). Trimming stripped 1 base from V and 10 bases from J, with 10 bases between. The CDR3 has 11 residues. DNA for the CDR3: TGCAGTGCTAGAGCTCTTGGTGGAGCTTTCTTT. Translating gives CSARALGGAFF.

As to this clonotype: The junction and the germline gene differ at one end; a read error may be behind it. The rearrangement joins TRBV7-7 to TRBJ2-7, with TRBD1 matching over 10 bases. Germline V gene lookup returns CDR1 SSHAT and CDR2 FNYEAQ (reference sequence). The CDR3 totals 16 residues. The CDR3 loop reads CASSGLYRDRGYEQYF. The CDR3 DNA sequence: TGTGCTAGCAGCGGATTATACCGGGACAGGGGATACGAGCAGTACTTC. Supplemented by reference TRBV7-7 and TRBJ2-7, the full variable domain reads GAGVSQSPRYKVTKRGQDVTLRCDPISSHATLYWYQQALGQGPEFLTYFNYEAQPDKSGLPSDRFSAERPEGSISTLTIQRTEQRDSAMYRCASSGLYRDRGYEQYFGPGTRLTVT.

The CDR3 is CASSLAEANYGYTF. CDR3 in DNA: TGTGCCAGCAGCTTGGCCGAAGCTAACTATGGCTACACCTTC. This chain uses TRBV5-6 with TRBJ1-2; D remains unclear. CDR3 length: 14 amino acids. CDR1 is SGHDT, CDR2 YYEEEE, per germline. The V end lost 0 bases, the J end lost 0 bases, and 6 bases lay between the germline ends.

The chain joins TRBV12-3 or TRBV12-4 to TRBJ2-3; D possibly corresponds to TRBD2 (5 bases). Trimming left V 3 bases short and J 2 bases short, with 9 bases between. The CDR3 has 14 amino acids. The CDR3 loop reads CASSFGGFTDTQYF. CDR3 DNA: TGTGCCAGCAGTTTCGGCGGGTTCACAGATACGCAGTATTTT.

For the CDR3, the DNA is TGTGCCAGCAGTCCTCCGGGACAGAGCTCCTACGAGCAGTACTTC. It encodes CASSPPGQSSYEQYF. The chain has TRBV9 and TRBJ2-7, with 7 bases fitting TRBD1. The CDR3 has 15 residues. The V gene end was trimmed by 5 bases and the J gene end by 0 bases; junction bases not matched to a gene: 8. Germline V gene sequence: CDR1 SGDLS, CDR2 YYNGEE.

The CDR3 loop reads CASSIIPGELFF. CDR3 in DNA: TGTGCCAGCAGCATAATTCCCGGGGAGCTGTTTTTT. This chain links TRBV7-2 with TRBJ2-2; D is unresolved. V lost 5 bases to trimming and J lost 6 bases, with 7 bases between them. The CDR3 has 12 amino acids. The germline CDR1 and CDR2 sequences are SGHTA and FQGNSA. The full variable domain, completed using reference TRBV7-2 and TRBJ2-2, is GAGVSQSPSNKVTEKGKDVELRCDPISGHTALYWYRQSLGQGLEFLIYFQGNSAPDKSGLPSDRFSAERTGGSVSTLTIQRTQQEDSAVYLCASSIIPGELFFGEGSRLTVL.

A remark on this clonotype: A junction boundary mismatches the germline segment, possibly from a read error. The chain recombines TRBV7-7 with TRBJ2-1, with TRBD2 as a possible D gene (6 bases). The CDR3 has 13 residues. Germline values: CDR1 SSHAT, CDR2 FNYEAQ (reference sequence). CDR3 bases: TGTGCTAGCAGCTTAGCTAGCGACGGTGAGCAGTTCTTC. Its protein product is CASSLASDGEQFF.